The subject of this entry is one T cell receptor (beta chain). Its antigen is as yet unknown. This specimen belongs to a study of OX40 agonist ivuxolimab in advanced cancers. Study details: Antecedent anti-PD-1, anti-PD-L1 or anti-CTLA-4 therapy was permissible, with over 35% having received some. Study-wide findings and caveats: Expanded clones belonging to CD8+ T cells outnumbered, on average, those of CD4+. Clonal expansion in partial responders at 0.1-3.0 mg/kg ranked among the lowest.

CDR1 is MNHEY, CDR2 SMNVEV, per germline (reference sequence). The length of the CDR3 is 13 residues. Trimming took off 6 bases at V and 11 bases at J, with 19 bases between the two ends. TCRdb keeps only in-frame clones here, not all; method: immunoSEQ multiplex PCR. The profile shows tens of thousands of clones, 81% of them singletons. Any history of autoimmune disease or systemic immunosuppression disqualified patients. The sequencing used CD4+ or CD8+ T cells sorted from blood, collected in a trial of the OX40 agonist ivuxolimab. The TCR sequence derives from an adult with an advanced solid tumor such as melanoma, head and neck, liver or kidney cancer. The chain combines TRBV27 with TRBJ1-1; D not certain. The CDR3 region is CASRSAEGFLAFF. CDR3 in DNA: TGTGCCAGCAGATCGGCGGAGGGATTCTTGGCTTTCTTT.